The T cell receptor beta chain described here comes from a study of CD8 T cells in ankylosing spondylitis. With 4 bases clipped from V and 7 bases from J, the junction kept 10 bases outside the gene matches. The germline V gene encodes CDR1 SGDLS and CDR2 YYNGEE. The CDR3 covers 16 residues. Quantitative 5'-RACE with molecular barcodes produced the TCR beta libraries. TCRdb itself ran the 5' RACE reads through MiXCR, one entry per CDR3 protein. The sample contains about 240,000 distinct CDR3 sequences, under 8.5% of which appear only once. This clonotype was found many times. The rearrangement joins TRBV9 to TRBJ2-2; 10 nucleotides agree with TRBD2. The specimen sequenced was blood, either unsorted or a sorted T cell fraction (not recorded which). This sequence originates from a female donor with ankylosing spondylitis or in good health (not recorded which). CDR3 coding DNA: TGTGCCAGCAGCCCCGAGAGCGGGAGGGCTAGCGGGGAGCTGTTTTTT. This encodes CASSPESGRASGELFF.